This T cell receptor beta chain was identified in a study of cytomegalovirus exposure and HLA in healthy donors. Turning to the study itself: Of the donors genotyped, a few hundred in all, 75% to 85% fell in the Caucasian-associated ancestry cluster.

Findings of the study overall: Donor immune exposure was known only as CMV serostatus. In a later analysis, productive TCRs from donors in an Asian-associated ancestry cluster reportedly carried fewer N-insertions than the cohort mean. For most TCR beta V segments, an earlier analysis put the productive rate at about 87% or about 30% of the time.

About this clone: As yet, its antigen is unknown.

V gave up 5 bases and J gave up 8 bases, with 12 bases separating them. CDR1 MDHEN and CDR2 SYDVKM come from the germline V gene. The length of the CDR3 is 13 residues. Amplification used 60 Vbeta primers and 13 Jbeta primers. Profiled with immunoSEQ multiplex PCR; TCRdb holds only in-frame clones, not every one. The sample yields about 160,000 clones, about 81% seen once. Sequencing input: PBMCs. The genes are TRBV28 and TRBJ2-2; D gene uncertain. This receptor was obtained from a girl aged 2-9 years in good health and CMV-seropositive. For the CDR3, the DNA is TGTGCCAGCAGTCTGAGTTTACGTGGGGAGCTGTTTTTT. This gives the protein CASSLSLRGELFF.